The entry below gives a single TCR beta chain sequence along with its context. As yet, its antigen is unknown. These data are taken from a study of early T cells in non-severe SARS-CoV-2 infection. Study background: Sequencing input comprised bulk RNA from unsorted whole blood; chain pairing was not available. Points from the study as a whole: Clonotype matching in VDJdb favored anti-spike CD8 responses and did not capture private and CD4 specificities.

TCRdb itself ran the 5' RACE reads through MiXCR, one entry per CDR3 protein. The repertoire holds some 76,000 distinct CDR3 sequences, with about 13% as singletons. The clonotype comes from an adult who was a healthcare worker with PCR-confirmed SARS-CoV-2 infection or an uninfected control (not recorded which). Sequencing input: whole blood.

CDR3 in DNA: TGTGCCAGCACCATCCCCTTAGGGGCTGAAGCTTTCTTT. Encoded protein: CASTIPLGAEAFF. The J gene is TRBJ1-1, the V gene TRBV28, with TRBD1 as a possible D gene (5 bases). Germline CDR1 is MDHEN and CDR2 is SYDVKM. Trimming removed 7 bases from V and 6 bases from J, with 15 bases in between. This CDR3 spans 13 amino acids.